This T cell receptor beta chain was found in a study of identical twins. Notes on the study in general: Models predicted less out-of-frame TCR alpha sharing in monozygotic twins than was found. Cord blood beta clonotypes that were abundant carried fewer insertions, and memory repertoires showed no such trend.

This clonotype appeared a few times. The antigen remains unidentified. Germline V gene data show CDR1 as ENHRY and CDR2 as SYGVKD. The CDR3 spans 14 residues. V gave up 10 bases and J gave up 3 bases; unmatched junction bases: 6. TCRdb redid the calling of the 5' RACE reads with MiXCR, one entry per CDR3 protein. The sample lists some 600,000 distinct CDR3 sequences; around 7.4% were seen once. These data are also associated with another study on yellow fever vaccine responses in identical twins. Turning to that study: Convergence reportedly seemed to mark part of the twins' vaccine T cell response, with personalization marking the rest.

This TCR came from a woman under 30 in good health. The J gene is TRBJ2-7, the V gene TRBV10-3, with TRBD2 matching 13 bases. The sample taken for sequencing was PBMCs. Written as DNA, the CDR3 is TGTGCCAGCGGGACTAGCGGGGTAAGCTACGAGCAGTACTTC. It codes for CASGTSGVSYEQYF.